A selection of T cell receptor beta chains follows, all from one sample in a study of CD8 T cells in ankylosing spondylitis. One entry per CDR3 protein results from TCRdb running MiXCR on the 5' RACE reads. The sample lists under 950,000 distinct CDR3 sequences; around a fifth were seen once. Sequenced material: blood, either unsorted or a sorted T cell fraction (not recorded which). These receptor sequences come from a male donor with ankylosing spondylitis. The CDR3 runs from the conserved cysteine through the conserved F or W. The order of the fields is clone size, J gene, V gene, D gene, CDR3 DNA, CDR3 protein. A D gene is named only where the DNA matches it firmly. Clone size appears in some rows only: once, few, many, or a class for an expanded clone.

- TRBJ2-2 TRBV29-1 - TGCAGCGTTGCTCAGGCGAACACCGGGGAGCTGTTTTTT CSVAQANTGELFF
few TRBJ2-7 TRBV7-6 - TGTGCCAGCAGCTTGTTTCCGAAAAGCTCCTACGAGCAGTACTTC CASSLFPKSSYEQYF
- TRBJ2-5 TRBV29-1 TRBD1 TGCAGCGTTGGGGGCCCGGGACAGGGGACGGAGACCCAGTACTTC CSVGGPGQGTETQYF
- TRBJ1-1 TRBV4-2 - TGTGCCAGCAGCCCATCTGGCGGGTTCGCGGACACTGAAGCTTTCTTT CASSPSGGFADTEAFF
few TRBJ1-2 TRBV7-2 - TGTGCCAGCAGCCGTTTCCCCCAGGGTACTGGCTACACCTTC CASSRFPQGTGYTF
- TRBJ2-7 TRBV5-1 TRBD2 TGCGCCAGCAGCTTGGGCCCGGGACTAGCGGGATACTACGAGCAGTACTTC CASSLGPGLAGYYEQYF
few TRBJ1-1 TRBV3-1 - TGTGCCAGCAGCCAAGATTCCGTAGACTCGCAAGGTGAAGCTTTCTTT CASSQDSVDSQGEAFF
- TRBJ2-2 TRBV30 - TGTGCCTGGAGTGTCGTGATCGGGGAGCTGTTTTTT CAWSVVIGELFF
- TRBJ2-3 TRBV20-1 - TGCAGTGCTAGCCACTTGGCGGCCGGAGATACGCAGTATTTT CSASHLAAGDTQYF
- TRBJ2-2 TRBV29-1 TRBD1 TGCAGCGTCGCCCGACAGGGTAACACCGGGGAGCTGTTTTTT CSVARQGNTGELFF
few TRBJ2-5 TRBV5-1 TRBD1 TGCGCCAGCAGCTTGGTCCCCACGGGACAGGGCCGAGAGACCCAGTACTTC CASSLVPTGQGRETQYF
- TRBJ2-1 TRBV4-3 - TGCGCCAGCAGCCAAGATCTTGTTGAGGGCCCCTACAATGAGCAGTTCTTC CASSQDLVEGPYNEQFF
many TRBJ2-3 TRBV29-1 - TGCAGCGTTGACCGACGAGACACAGATACGCAGTATTTT CSVDRRDTDTQYF
few TRBJ2-4 TRBV20-1 TRBD1 TGCAGTGCTAGAGTACAGGGGGGTGGAAACATTCAGTACTTC CSARVQGGGNIQYF
- TRBJ2-2 TRBV4-2 TRBD2 TGTGCCAGCAGCCAACCTAGCGGGAACACCGGGGAGCTGTTTTTT CASSQPSGNTGELFF
many TRBJ2-3 TRBV7-9 - TGTGCCAGCAGCCCAGGGGGGACAGTCACAGATACGCAGTATTTT CASSPGGTVTDTQYF
- TRBJ2-2 TRBV9 - TGTGCCAGCAGCTCAGGCCGGGCGCCCAACACCGGGGAGCTGTTTTTT CASSSGRAPNTGELFF
- TRBJ1-5 TRBV10-2 TRBD1 TGCGCCAGCAGTGAGTCGGGACAGGGGGCCGGGCAGCCCCAGCATTTT CASSESGQGAGQPQHF
few TRBJ2-2 TRBV28 - TGTGCCAGCAGTTTTGTGTACACCGGGGAGCTGTTTTTT CASSFVYTGELFF
few TRBJ2-3 TRBV27 - TGTGCCAGCAGTTTATTCATATCGGCTACTTCAGATACGCAGTATTTT CASSLFISATSDTQYF
- TRBJ2-3 TRBV5-1 TRBD2 TGCGCCAGCAGCTTGTTGACTAGCGGGACCACTAGCACAGATACGCAGTATTTT CASSLLTSGTTSTDTQYF
- TRBJ2-7 TRBV2 - TGTGCCAGCAGTTTTCAGGGTGTCGGGAGTAGCGAGCAGTACTTC CASSFQGVGSSEQYF
many TRBJ2-2 TRBV5-1 TRBD2 TGCGCCAGCAGCTACCTGGGGGGGACGAACACCGGGGAGCTGTTTTTT CASSYLGGTNTGELFF
- TRBJ2-7 TRBV27 - TGTGCCAGCAGTGCCGCCGGGACGGGCTCCTACGAGCAGTACTTC CASSAAGTGSYEQYF
few TRBJ2-1 TRBV2 TRBD2 TGTGCCAGCAGTGAAATAGCGGGGGACTACAATGAGCAGTTCTTC CASSEIAGDYNEQFF
- TRBJ2-2 TRBV6-2/TRBV6-3 - TGTGCCAGCAGCTCTTTCGTTTGGAACACCGGGGAGCTGTTTTTT CASSSFVWNTGELFF
few TRBJ2-7 TRBV4-2 - TGTGCCAGCAGCCAAGCCTTTGGACCTACCTACGAGCAGTACTTC CASSQAFGPTYEQYF
few TRBJ1-2 TRBV12-3/TRBV12-4 - TGTGCCAGCAGTCCCACCCAGGGCTATGGCTACACCTTC CASSPTQGYGYTF
few TRBJ2-5 TRBV3-1 - TGTGCCAGCAGCCAAGTAGGACTCCGGGGCCGATCGTACCAAGAGACCCAGTACTTC CASSQVGLRGRSYQETQYF
few TRBJ2-4 TRBV12-3/TRBV12-4 TRBD1 TGTGCCAGCAGTTTAGGGGACAGGGGGGACATTCAGTACTTC CASSLGDRGDIQYF
- TRBJ1-2 TRBV25-1 - TGTGCCAGTTCACCATCGGGGGCCGCGTGGGCTAACTATGGCTACACCTTC CASSPSGAAWANYGYTF
few TRBJ2-1 TRBV25-1 - TGTGCCAGCAGTGAGGGGGGCGGGAACTACAATGAGCAGTTCTTC CASSEGGGNYNEQFF
- TRBJ2-6 TRBV12-3/TRBV12-4 - TGTGCCACCAGCCTAGGCTCTGGGGCCAACGTCCTGACTTTC CATSLGSGANVLTF
few TRBJ1-6 TRBV12-3/TRBV12-4 - TGTGCCAGCAGCCAGACCAGGAGGAATTCACCCCTCCACTTT CASSQTRRNSPLHF
once TRBJ1-3 TRBV20-1 - TGCAGTGCTATCGACTCAGGGAGCTCTGGAAACACCATATATTTT CSAIDSGSSGNTIYF
- TRBJ2-2 TRBV6-1 - TGTGCCAGCAGTGTGGCCCCGAGTGGCACCGGGGAGCTGTTTTTT CASSVAPSGTGELFF
few TRBJ1-5 TRBV12-3/TRBV12-4 TRBD1 TGTGCCAGCAGTTTTTTATGGGACAGGGGTCAGCCCCAGCATTTT CASSFLWDRGQPQHF
- TRBJ2-5 TRBV9 - TGTGCCAGCAGCGTGGGACTTTCCGAAGAGACCCAGTACTTC CASSVGLSEETQYF
many TRBJ2-5 TRBV12-3/TRBV12-4 - TGTGCCAGCAGCTTGACGGAGACCCAGTACTTC CASSLTETQYF
many TRBJ2-7 TRBV4-1 TRBD1 TGCGCCAGCAGCCCAGTCGGGACAGGTTACGAGCAGTACTTC CASSPVGTGYEQYF
- TRBJ1-2 TRBV7-2 - TGTGCCAGCACCCCAGGCCCGGGCCGTGGCTACACCTTC CASTPGPGRGYTF
few TRBJ2-7 TRBV9 - TGTGCCAGCAGCCCCCGTGGTAGCGGTGGCTACGAGCAGTACTTC CASSPRGSGGYEQYF